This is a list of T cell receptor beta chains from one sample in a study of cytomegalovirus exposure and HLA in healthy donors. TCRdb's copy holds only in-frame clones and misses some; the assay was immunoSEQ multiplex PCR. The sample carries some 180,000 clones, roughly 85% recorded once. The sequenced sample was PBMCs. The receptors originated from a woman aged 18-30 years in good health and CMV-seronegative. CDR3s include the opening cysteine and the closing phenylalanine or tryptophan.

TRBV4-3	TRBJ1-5	CASSQERADQPQHF
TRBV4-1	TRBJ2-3	CASSQGLARTYTDTQYF
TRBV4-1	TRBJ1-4	CASRPGSTNEKLFF
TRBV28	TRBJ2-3	CASSLWGRATSTDTQYF
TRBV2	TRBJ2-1	CASSENVGLREQFF
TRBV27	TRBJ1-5	CASSFRGDQPQHF
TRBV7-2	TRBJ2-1	CASSPSVWEGDNEQFF
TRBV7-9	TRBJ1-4	CASSETGESEKLFF
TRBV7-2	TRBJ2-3	CASSPEGLAGVTQYF
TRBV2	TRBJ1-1	CASSLTGGTEAFF
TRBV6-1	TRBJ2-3	CASKQGFEADTQYF
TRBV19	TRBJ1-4	CASSSGTGNEKLFF
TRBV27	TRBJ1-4	CASSLSPRTSTNEKLFF
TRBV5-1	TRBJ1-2	CASSPGQGALGDYGYTF
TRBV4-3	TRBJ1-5	CASSPQGGNQPQHF
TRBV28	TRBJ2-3	CASSFGGALTDTQYF
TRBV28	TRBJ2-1	CASSLSPSAKNNEQFF
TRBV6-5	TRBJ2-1	CASSLGVSGSWNEQFF
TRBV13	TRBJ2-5	CASSTTRGWDQETQYF
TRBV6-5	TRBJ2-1	CASSSGTSGYNEQFF
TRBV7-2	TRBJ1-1	CASSLPETTGAEAFF
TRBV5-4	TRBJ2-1	CASSPGGGRDEQFF
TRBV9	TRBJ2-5	CASNRGVNGRIETQYF
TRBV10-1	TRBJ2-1	CASSAGIPGVNEQFF
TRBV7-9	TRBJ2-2	CASSQYRGLDTGELFF
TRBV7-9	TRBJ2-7	CSSSLLEESEQYF
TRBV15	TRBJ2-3	CATSRHRADTQYF
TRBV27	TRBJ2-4	CASGVQGSKNIQYF
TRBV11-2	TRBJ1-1	CASNPRQTGKNTEAFF
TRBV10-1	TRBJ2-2	CASSPGKGQGNTGELFF
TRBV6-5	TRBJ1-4	CASRRTGDEKLFF
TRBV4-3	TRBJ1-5	CASSRDPNSNQPQHF
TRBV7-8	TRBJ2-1	CASSFIRVVNEQFF
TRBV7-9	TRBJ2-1	CASSLVQNEQFF
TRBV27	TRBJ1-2	CASSYRANYGYTF
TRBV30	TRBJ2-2	CAWSVHTTGELFF
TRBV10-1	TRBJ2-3	CASSILPTSGSDDTQYF
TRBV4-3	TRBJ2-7	CASSRETGAPYEQYF
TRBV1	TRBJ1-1	CTSSQDPCPLTAVNTEAFF
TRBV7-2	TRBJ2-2	CASSLSSGRGTGELFF
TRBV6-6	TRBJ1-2	CASRTQDYGYTF
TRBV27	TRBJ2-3	CASSTGLAGPSTDTQYF
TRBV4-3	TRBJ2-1	CASSQDLAGGPYEQFF
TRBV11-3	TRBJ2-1	CASSLDLYNEQFF
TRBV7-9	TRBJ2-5	CSSSFPGLAVPPVETQYF
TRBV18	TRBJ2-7	CASSPGSGGSYEQYF
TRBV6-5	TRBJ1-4	CASRVAGGEKLFF
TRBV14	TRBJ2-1	CASSQGDRGRGYNEQFF
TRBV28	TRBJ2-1	CASVKGGSYNEQFF